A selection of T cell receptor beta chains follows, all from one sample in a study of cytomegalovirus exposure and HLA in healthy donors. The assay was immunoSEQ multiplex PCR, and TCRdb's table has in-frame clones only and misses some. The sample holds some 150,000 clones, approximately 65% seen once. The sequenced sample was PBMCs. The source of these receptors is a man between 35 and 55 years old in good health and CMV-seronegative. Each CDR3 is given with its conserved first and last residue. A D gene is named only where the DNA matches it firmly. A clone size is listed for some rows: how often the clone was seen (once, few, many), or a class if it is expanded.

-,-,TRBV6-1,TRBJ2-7,CASSKGQLTYEQYF,TGTGCCAGCAGTAAAGGACAGCTAACCTACGAGCAGTACTTC
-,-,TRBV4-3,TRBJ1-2,CASSQDSGQSYGYTF,TGCGCCAGCAGCCAAGACTCCGGACAGTCATATGGCTACACCTTC
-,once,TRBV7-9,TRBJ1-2,CSSSLSIRRSYGYTF,TGTTCCAGCAGCTTATCCATAAGGAGGTCATATGGCTACACCTTC
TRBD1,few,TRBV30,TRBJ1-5,CAWSVREDRGNQPQHF,TGTGCCTGGAGTGTACGTGAGGACAGGGGTAATCAGCCCCAGCATTTT
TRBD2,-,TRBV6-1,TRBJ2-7,CASNPLAGPYEQYF,TGTGCCAGCAACCCCCTAGCGGGGCCCTACGAGCAGTACTTC
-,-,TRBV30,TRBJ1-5,CAWSVQTANSNQPQHF,TGTGCCTGGAGTGTACAAACAGCTAATAGCAATCAGCCCCAGCATTTT
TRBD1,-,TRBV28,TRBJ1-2,CASSSFTGETGYTF,TGTGCCAGCAGTTCGTTTACAGGGGAGACGGGCTACACCTTC
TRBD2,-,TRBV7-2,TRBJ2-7,CASSLVAGVWSEQYF,TGTGCCAGCAGCTTAGTAGCGGGAGTTTGGTCCGAGCAGTACTTC
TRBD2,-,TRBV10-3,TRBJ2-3,CATTPAGLKDTQYF,TGTGCCACCACACCAGCGGGGCTCAAGGATACGCAGTATTTT
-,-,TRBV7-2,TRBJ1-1,CASSLAQGVSEAFF,TGTGCCAGCAGCTTAGCACAGGGTGTGAGTGAAGCTTTCTTT
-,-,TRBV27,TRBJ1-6,CASSLSGGSPLHF,TGTGCCAGCAGTTTATCGGGGGGATCACCCCTCCACTTT
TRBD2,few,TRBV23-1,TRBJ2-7,CASSQSRTSVLPSSYEQYF,TGCGCCAGCAGTCAATCGCGCACTAGCGTTCTACCCAGCTCCTACGAGCAGTACTTC
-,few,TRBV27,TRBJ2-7,CASSLYSTYEQYF,TGTGCCAGCAGTCTCTACAGCACCTACGAGCAGTACTTC
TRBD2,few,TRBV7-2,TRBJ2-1,CASSNPSGGARNEQFF,TGTGCCAGCAGCAACCCTAGCGGGGGGGCAAGGAATGAGCAGTTCTTC
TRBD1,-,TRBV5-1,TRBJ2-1,CASSLTGQASYNEQFF,TGCGCCAGCAGCCTCACCGGACAGGCCTCCTACAATGAGCAGTTCTTC
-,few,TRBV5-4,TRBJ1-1,CASSLGGVGGTEAFF,TGTGCCAGCAGCTTGGGTGGGGTAGGGGGCACTGAAGCTTTCTTT
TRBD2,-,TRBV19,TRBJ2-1,CASSMGGLLNEQFF,TGTGCCAGTAGTATGGGAGGGCTGCTTAATGAGCAGTTCTTC
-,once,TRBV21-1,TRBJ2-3,CASSKGNRAITDTQYF,TGTGCCAGCAGCAAAGGAAACAGGGCGATCACAGATACGCAGTATTTT
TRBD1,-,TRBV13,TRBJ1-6,CASSLRGQGESPLHF,TGTGCCAGCAGCTTACGTGGACAGGGGGAATCACCCCTCCACTTT
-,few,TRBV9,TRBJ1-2,CASSALGGFFYGYTF,TGTGCCAGCAGCGCCTTGGGGGGGTTTTTCTATGGCTACACCTTC
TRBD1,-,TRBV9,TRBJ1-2,CASSGKTGVTYGYTF,TGTGCCAGCAGCGGAAAGACAGGGGTTACCTATGGCTACACCTTC
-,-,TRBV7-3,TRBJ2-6,CASSSISSGANVLTF,TGTGCCAGCAGCTCGATCAGCTCTGGGGCCAACGTCCTGACTTTC
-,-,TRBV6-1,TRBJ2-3,CASSDEGLSTDTQYF,TGTGCCAGCAGTGATGAGGGACTGAGCACAGATACGCAGTATTTT
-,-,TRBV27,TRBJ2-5,CASSLRVSQETQYF,TGTGCCAGCAGTTTACGGGTTTCCCAAGAGACCCAGTACTTC
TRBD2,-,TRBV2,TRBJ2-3,CASSPTSGPDTQYF,TGTGCCAGCAGCCCCACTAGCGGTCCAGATACGCAGTATTTT
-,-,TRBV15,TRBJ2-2,CATSRIGSGNTGELFF,TGTGCCACCAGTCGGATTGGTAGCGGGAACACCGGGGAGCTGTTTTTT
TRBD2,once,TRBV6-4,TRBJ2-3,CASSGLAGTDTQYF,TGTGCCAGCAGTGGGCTAGCGGGAACAGATACGCAGTATTTT
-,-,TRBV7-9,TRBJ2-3,CASTRADTQYF,TGTGCCAGCACAAGAGCAGATACGCAGTATTTT
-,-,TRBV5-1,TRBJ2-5,CASRREKETQYF,TGCGCCAGCAGAAGAGAAAAAGAGACCCAGTACTTC
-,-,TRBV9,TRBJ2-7,CASSVGTGSSYEQYF,TGTGCCAGCAGCGTAGGTACAGGGAGCTCCTACGAGCAGTACTTC
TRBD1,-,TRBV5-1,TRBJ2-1,CASSFSGTGWYNEQFF,TGCGCCAGCAGCTTCTCTGGGACAGGGTGGTACAATGAGCAGTTCTTC
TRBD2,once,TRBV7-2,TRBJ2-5,CASSSERGPYQETQYF,TGTGCCAGCAGCTCCGAGCGGGGCCCGTACCAAGAGACCCAGTACTTC
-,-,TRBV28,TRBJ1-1,CASSSPGGTEAFF,TGTGCCAGCAGTTCCCCCGGAGGCACTGAAGCTTTCTTT
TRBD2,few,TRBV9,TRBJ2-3,CASSGTTRAGPSTDTQYF,TGTGCCAGCAGCGGGACGACTAGAGCGGGGCCCAGCACAGATACGCAGTATTTT
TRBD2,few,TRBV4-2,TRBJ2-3,CASSQAPSGSTDTQYF,TGTGCCAGCAGCCAAGCCCCTAGCGGGAGCACAGATACGCAGTATTTT
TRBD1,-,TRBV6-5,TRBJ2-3,CASSYTSGTVTDTQYF,TGTGCCAGCAGTTACACCTCCGGGACAGTCACAGATACGCAGTATTTT
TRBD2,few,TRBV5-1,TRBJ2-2,CASTGLAGVTGELFF,TGCGCCAGCACGGGACTAGCGGGAGTCACCGGGGAGCTGTTTTTT
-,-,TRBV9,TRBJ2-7,CASSVAPGSSYEQYF,TGTGCCAGCAGCGTAGCCCCGGGAAGCTCCTACGAGCAGTACTTC
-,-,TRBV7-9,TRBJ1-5,CASSLVFSRDYQPQHF,TGTGCCAGCAGCTTAGTGTTCTCCAGGGACTATCAGCCCCAGCATTTT
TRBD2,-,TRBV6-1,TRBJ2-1,CASRERAIRLAGNNEQFF,TGTGCCAGCAGAGAACGGGCGATTCGACTAGCGGGAAACAATGAGCAGTTCTTC
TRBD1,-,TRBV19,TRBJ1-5,CASSRRGQLDSNQPQHF,TGTGCCAGTAGTAGGCGGGGACAGCTCGATAGCAATCAGCCCCAGCATTTT
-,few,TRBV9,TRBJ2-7,CASSVQGNSYEQYF,TGTGCCAGCAGCGTACAGGGAAACTCCTACGAGCAGTACTTC
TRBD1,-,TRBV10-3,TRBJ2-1,CAISGPDRGYNEQFF,TGTGCCATCAGTGGGCCGGACAGGGGTTACAATGAGCAGTTCTTC
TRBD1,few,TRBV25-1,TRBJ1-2,CASSGTGRGYGYTF,TGTGCCAGCAGTGGGACAGGGCGAGGCTATGGCTACACCTTC
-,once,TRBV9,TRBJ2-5,CASSATTGVGGETQYF,TGTGCCAGCAGCGCAACCACAGGGGTGGGAGGAGAGACCCAGTACTTC
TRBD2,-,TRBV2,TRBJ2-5,CASSDLRRGNQETQYF,TGTGCCAGCAGTGATCTCCGGCGGGGGAACCAAGAGACCCAGTACTTC
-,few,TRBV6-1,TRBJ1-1,CASTWGGEAFF,TGTGCCAGCACTTGGGGGGGGGAAGCTTTCTTT
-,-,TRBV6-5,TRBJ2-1,CASSYEMSSYNEQFF,TGTGCCAGCAGTTACGAGATGAGCTCCTACAATGAGCAGTTCTTC
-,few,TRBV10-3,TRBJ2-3,CAISERADTQYF,TGTGCCATCAGTGAACGGGCAGATACGCAGTATTTT
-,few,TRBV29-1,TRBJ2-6,CSVLGGFSGANVLTF,TGCAGCGTCTTGGGAGGTTTCTCTGGGGCCAACGTCCTGACTTTC
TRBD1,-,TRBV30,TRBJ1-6,CAWSAGQDNSPLHF,TGTGCCTGGAGTGCGGGACAGGATAATTCACCCCTCCACTTT
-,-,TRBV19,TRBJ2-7,CASSSRPSYEQYF,TGTGCCAGTAGTTCCAGGCCCTCCTACGAGCAGTACTTC
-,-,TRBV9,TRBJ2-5,CASSVAAGTVQETQYF,TGTGCCAGCAGCGTCGCCGCCGGGACTGTCCAAGAGACCCAGTACTTC
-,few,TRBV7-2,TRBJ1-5,CASSLVRAFNQPQHF,TGTGCCAGCAGCTTAGTCAGGGCATTCAATCAGCCCCAGCATTTT
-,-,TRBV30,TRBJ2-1,CAWSVQTEQFF,TGTGCCTGGAGTGTACAGACCGAGCAGTTCTTC